This TCR beta chain was obtained from a study of beta chain features in type 1 diabetes. Study outcomes and limitations: Moderately but significantly shorter TCRB CDR3s were found in Type 1 diabetes patients in all four CD4+ subsets.

Comments on this clone: Its cognate antigen is unknown.

The sequenced template was cDNA made from the entire isolated RNA. The method was immunoSEQ multiplex PCR; TCRdb's version includes in-frame clones alone and lacks a portion of them. The repertoire consists of some 370,000 clones, with over 8.5% occurring once and the leading ten covering roughly 0.54%. This receptor was taken from a man between 25 and 39 years old with type 1 diabetes. The specimen was central memory CD4+ T cells from blood.

The chain's CDR3 is CAINPGTGGGGVDGYTF. In DNA, the CDR3 is TGTGCCATCAACCCCGGGACAGGGGGCGGAGGGGTAGATGGCTACACCTTC. The chain couples TRBV10-3 to TRBJ1-2, with 12 bases fitting TRBD1. The CDR3 has 17 residues. The ends lost 7 bases at V and 6 bases at J; junction bases unmatched: 15. CDR1 is ENHRY, CDR2 SYGVKD, per germline.